This TCR beta chain was found in a study of T cells in Graves' hyperthyroidism and ophthalmopathy. Amplification of TCR beta CDR3 regions was performed using RNA transcripts as template. When the TCR CDR3 underwent first-round RT-PCR, the HTBI primer set was used. TCRdb used MiXCR to reprocess the multiplex PCR reads, holding one entry per CDR3 protein. This sample has around 440,000 distinct CDR3 sequences, with more than 15% found just once. When ophthalmopathy did not progress within 18 months, Graves' hyperthyroidism was considered stable. Patients aged 18 to 65 had newly diagnosed hyperthyroidism lasting under 2 months. Orbital computed tomography, thyroid ultrasound, serum thyroxine and TRAb, and clinical symptoms together informed the diagnoses. Overall study findings and caveats: Model-based prediction identified ophthalmopathy a median roughly six months prior to its onset.

The CDR3 sequence is 17 residues long. The germline gives CDR1 SGHVS, CDR2 FQNEAQ. V was clipped by 4 bases and J by 1 base, with 18 bases between them. This clonotype was picked up many times. Its antigen is unidentified. Material: blood. This chain joins TRBV7-8 and TRBJ2-3; tentative D call: TRBD1 (6 bases). This TCR derives from a woman aged 18-35 years with Graves' hyperthyroidism. CDR3 coding DNA: TGTGCCAGCAGCTCGGCATCAGGGGTTAAAGGCACAGATACGCAGTATTTT. Translation: CASSSASGVKGTDTQYF.